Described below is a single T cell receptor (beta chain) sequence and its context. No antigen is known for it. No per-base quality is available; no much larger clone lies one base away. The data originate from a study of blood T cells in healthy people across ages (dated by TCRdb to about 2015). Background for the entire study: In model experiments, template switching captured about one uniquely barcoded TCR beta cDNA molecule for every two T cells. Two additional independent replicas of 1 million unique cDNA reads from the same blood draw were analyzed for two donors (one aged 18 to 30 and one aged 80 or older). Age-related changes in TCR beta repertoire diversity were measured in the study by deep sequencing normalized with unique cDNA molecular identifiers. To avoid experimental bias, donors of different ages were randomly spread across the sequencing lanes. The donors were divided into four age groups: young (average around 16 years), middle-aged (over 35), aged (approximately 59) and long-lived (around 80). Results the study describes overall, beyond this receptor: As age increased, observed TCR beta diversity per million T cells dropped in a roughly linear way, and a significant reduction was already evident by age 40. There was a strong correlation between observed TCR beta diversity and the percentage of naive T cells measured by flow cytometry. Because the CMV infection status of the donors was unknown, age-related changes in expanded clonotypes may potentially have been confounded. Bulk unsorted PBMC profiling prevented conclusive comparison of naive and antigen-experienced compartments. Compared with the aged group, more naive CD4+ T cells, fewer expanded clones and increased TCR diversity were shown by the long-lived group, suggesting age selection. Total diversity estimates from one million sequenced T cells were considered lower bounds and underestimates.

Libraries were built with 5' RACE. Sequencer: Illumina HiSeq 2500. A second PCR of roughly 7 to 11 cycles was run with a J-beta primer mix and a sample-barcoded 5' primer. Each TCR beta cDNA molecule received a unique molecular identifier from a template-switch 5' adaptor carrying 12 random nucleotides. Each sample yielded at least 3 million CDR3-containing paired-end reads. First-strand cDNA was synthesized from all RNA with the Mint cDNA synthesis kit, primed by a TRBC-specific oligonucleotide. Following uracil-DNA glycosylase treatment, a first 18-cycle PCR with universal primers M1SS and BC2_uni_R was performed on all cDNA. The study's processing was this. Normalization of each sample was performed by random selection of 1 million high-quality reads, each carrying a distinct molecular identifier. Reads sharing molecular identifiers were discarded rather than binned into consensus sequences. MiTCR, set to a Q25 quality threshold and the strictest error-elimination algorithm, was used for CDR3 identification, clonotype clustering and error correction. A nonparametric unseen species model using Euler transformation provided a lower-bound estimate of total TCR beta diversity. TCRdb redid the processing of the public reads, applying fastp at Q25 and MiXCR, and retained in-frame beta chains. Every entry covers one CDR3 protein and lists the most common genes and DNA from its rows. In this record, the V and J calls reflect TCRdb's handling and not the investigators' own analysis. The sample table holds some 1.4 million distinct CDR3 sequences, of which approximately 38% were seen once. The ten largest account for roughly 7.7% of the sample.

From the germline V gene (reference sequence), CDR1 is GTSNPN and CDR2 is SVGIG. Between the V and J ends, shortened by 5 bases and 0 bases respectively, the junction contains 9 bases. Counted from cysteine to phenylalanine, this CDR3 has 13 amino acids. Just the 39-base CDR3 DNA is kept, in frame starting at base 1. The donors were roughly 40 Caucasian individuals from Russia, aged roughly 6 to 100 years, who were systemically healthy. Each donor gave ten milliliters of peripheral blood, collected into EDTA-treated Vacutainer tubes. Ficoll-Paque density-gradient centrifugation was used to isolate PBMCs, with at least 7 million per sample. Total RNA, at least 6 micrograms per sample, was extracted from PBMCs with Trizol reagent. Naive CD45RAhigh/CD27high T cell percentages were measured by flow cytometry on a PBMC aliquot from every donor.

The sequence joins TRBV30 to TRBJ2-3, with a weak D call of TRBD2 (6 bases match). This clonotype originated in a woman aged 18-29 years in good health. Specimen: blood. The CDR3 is CAWWGESTDTQYF. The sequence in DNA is TGTGCCTGGTGGGGGGAGAGCACAGATACGCAGTATTTT.